This T cell receptor (beta chain) was identified in a study of identical twins. Study-level results: Reduced insertions were recorded for abundant cord blood beta clonotypes, with no such pattern in memory repertoires.

In this sample, this clonotype turned up a few times. What it recognizes is unknown. Template switching introduced a universal primer site, and the cDNA bore unique molecular identifiers. TCRdb redid the calling of the 5' RACE reads with MiXCR, one entry per CDR3 protein. The table lists about 890,000 distinct CDR3 sequences, 10% to 15% of them singletons. The CDR3 has 14 residues. Trimming left V 5 bases short and J 8 bases short, with 15 bases between. With no exceptions, donors were healthy Caucasians. This same sample was also taken into another study, of yellow fever vaccine responses in identical twins. That paper adds: Vaccine T cell responses of twins reportedly seemed partly convergent and partly personalized.

This chain joins TRBV12-3 or TRBV12-4 and TRBJ1-4, with D perhaps TRBD1 (6 bases). The specimen sequenced was PBMCs. The TCR comes from a woman between 18 and 29 years old in good health. DNA of the CDR3: TGTGCCAGCAGTGCCTCGGGACAAAGCGAAAAACTGTTTTTT. It yields the protein CASSASGQSEKLFF.